These T cell receptor beta chains were read from a single sample in a study of T-cell memory formation after mild COVID-19. MiXCR was run by TCRdb on the 5' RACE reads, yielding one entry per CDR3 protein. The sample has around 150,000 distinct CDR3 sequences, approximately 10% seen once. Sequences were obtained from PBMCs or a T cell subset sorted from them (not recorded which). These receptors came from a man younger than 35 who had mild COVID-19 (a few samples of this study predate the infection). Cell type and time point are not known. Both conserved end residues are part of each CDR3. Fields, in order: J gene, D gene, V gene, CDR3 protein. A D gene is named only where the DNA matches it firmly.

TRBJ1-1,-,TRBV5-1,CASSLYREVGTEAFF
TRBJ1-2,-,TRBV7-2,CASRNTPGGYTF
TRBJ2-7,-,TRBV29-1,CSVEGPGGYEQYF
TRBJ2-5,-,TRBV3-1,CASSPGTPGLQETQYF
TRBJ2-5,-,TRBV18,CASSHTQETQYF
TRBJ2-5,TRBD2,TRBV29-1,CSVERELRTETQYF
TRBJ2-5,-,TRBV4-3,CASSQRLRETQYF
TRBJ1-1,-,TRBV20-1,CSARDLRLLAEAFF
TRBJ2-1,-,TRBV18,CASSPYTGDEQFF
TRBJ1-5,-,TRBV18,CASSDSGQPQHF
TRBJ1-6,TRBD1,TRBV4-3,CASSQDRTGGFSPLHF
TRBJ2-6,-,TRBV6-6,CASREGANVLTF
TRBJ2-3,TRBD2,TRBV7-2,CASSRPRGDPSTDTQYF
TRBJ2-5,-,TRBV24-1,CATSDPNVQETQYF